These T cell receptor beta chains were read from a single sample in a study of Graves' ophthalmopathy and Graves' hyperthyroidism. Using its own MiXCR run on the multiplex PCR reads, TCRdb lists one record per CDR3 protein. The data hold 200,000 to 250,000 distinct CDR3 sequences, with about 47% observed a single time. Sequencing was performed on peripheral blood. These receptor sequences come from an adult man with Graves' ophthalmopathy. The CDR3 runs from the conserved cysteine through the conserved F or W. The D gene is left open where the match is weak. Where a row states a size, it is once, few, many or the class of an expanded clone; other rows omit it.

>TRBJ2-2|-|TRBD1|TRBV10-3
CAISQTGVTGELFF
TGTGCCATCAGCCAAACAGGGGTGACCGGGGAGCTGTTTTTT
>TRBJ2-7|many|-|TRBV10-3
CATATGASYEQYF
TGTGCCACCGCTACAGGAGCCTCCTACGAGCAGTACTTC
>TRBJ2-7|once|-|TRBV15
CATSSQVTRDEQYF
TGTGCCACCAGCAGCCAAGTCACGAGGGACGAGCAGTACTTC
>TRBJ1-2|-|TRBD1|TRBV5-5
CASSKPGQADYGYTF
TGTGCCAGCAGTAAGCCGGGACAGGCAGACTATGGCTACACCTTC
>TRBJ1-1|-|-|TRBV12-3/TRBV12-4
CASSSPGAGAAFF
TGTGCCAGCAGTTCCCCTGGGGCCGGAGCAGCTTTCTTT
>TRBJ2-2|-|TRBD1|TRBV10-3
CAIREDRASNTGELFF
TGTGCCATCAGAGAAGACAGGGCGTCGAACACCGGGGAGCTGTTTTTT
>TRBJ2-5|-|TRBD1|TRBV9
CASSPSGTGGVETQYF
TGTGCCAGCAGCCCATCGGGGACAGGGGGCGTCGAGACCCAGTACTTC
>TRBJ2-7|-|-|TRBV7-8
CASSSGKSEQYF
TGTGCCAGCAGCTCCGGAAAGTCCGAGCAGTACTTC
>TRBJ2-5|-|-|TRBV20-1
CSAREGGGFQETQYF
TGCAGTGCTAGAGAGGGCGGGGGCTTCCAAGAGACCCAGTACTTC
>TRBJ1-1|-|TRBD1|TRBV24-1
CATSDRKTGWGAFF
TGTGCCACCAGTGACCGAAAGACAGGGTGGGGAGCTTTCTTT
>TRBJ2-2|-|TRBD2|TRBV19
CASEGTSGTPGELFF
TGTGCCAGTGAGGGGACTAGCGGGACCCCCGGGGAGCTGTTTTTT
>TRBJ1-5|-|-|TRBV10-2
CASSPTGPTQPQHF
TGTGCCAGCTCACCAACAGGGCCAACTCAGCCCCAGCATTTT
>TRBJ1-6|few|-|TRBV11-1
CASSSGHYNSPLHF
TGTGCCAGCAGCTCGGGACACTATAATTCACCCCTCCACTTT
>TRBJ1-5|-|-|TRBV10-1
CATTTVGQPQHF
TGTGCCACAACGACAGTCGGTCAGCCCCAGCATTTT
>TRBJ1-2|-|TRBD1|TRBV2
CASSTGQGSGYTF
TGTGCCAGCAGTACGGGACAGGGTAGTGGCTACACCTTC
>TRBJ1-6|few|-|TRBV20-1
CSASWFLGAPLHF
TGCAGTGCTAGTTGGTTCCTCGGGGCACCCCTCCACTTT
>TRBJ2-5|few|-|TRBV7-9
CASSWEDSQETQYF
TGTGCCAGCAGCTGGGAGGACAGCCAAGAGACCCAGTACTTC
>TRBJ1-1|-|-|TRBV20-1
CSASGAFAEAFF
TGCAGTGCCTCGGGGGCTTTCGCTGAAGCTTTCTTT
>TRBJ1-5|-|-|TRBV19
CASSISRAGTQPQHF
TGTGCCAGTAGTATAAGCAGGGCAGGGACCCAGCCCCAGCATTTT
>TRBJ1-2|few|-|TRBV7-6
CASSLKFAGAGDYGYTF
TGTGCCAGCAGCTTAAAGTTCGCGGGGGCCGGCGACTATGGCTACACCTTC
>TRBJ1-4|-|-|TRBV29-1
CSVGFETNEKLFF
TGCAGCGTCGGATTCGAAACTAATGAAAAACTGTTTTTT
>TRBJ1-1|-|-|TRBV11-1
CASSLYGGRAEAFF
TGTGCCAGCAGCCTCTATGGGGGGCGGGCTGAAGCTTTCTTT
>TRBJ2-7|-|TRBD1|TRBV28
CASSRPTGQGAYEQYF
TGTGCCAGCAGCCGACCAACAGGACAGGGGGCTTACGAGCAGTACTTC
>TRBJ2-5|once|TRBD2|TRBV2
CASSRGVTYQETQYF
TGTGCCAGCAGCCGGGGGGTCACGTACCAAGAGACCCAGTACTTC
>TRBJ2-7|many|-|TRBV25-1
CASNGQYLNEQYF
TGTGCCAGCAACGGACAGTACTTAAACGAGCAGTACTTC
>TRBJ1-2|once|-|TRBV7-2
CASSPEGLNGYTF
TGTGCCAGCAGCCCCGAAGGGTTGAATGGCTACACCTTC
>TRBJ1-1|-|-|TRBV20-1
CSAAPGASVGSQAFF
TGCAGTGCTGCTCCGGGGGCGAGTGTAGGGTCTCAAGCTTTCTTT
>TRBJ2-5|-|-|TRBV12-3/TRBV12-4
CASSLSRAQPQYF
TGTGCCAGCAGTTTAAGTAGGGCTCAGCCCCAGTACTTC
>TRBJ2-5|-|TRBD1|TRBV10-3
CAISVDRGETQYF
TGTGCCATCAGTGTGGACAGGGGAGAGACCCAGTACTTC
>TRBJ2-5|-|TRBD2|TRBV12-3/TRBV12-4
CASSDPASGVQETQYF
TGTGCCAGCAGTGACCCCGCTAGCGGGGTCCAAGAGACCCAGTACTTC
>TRBJ2-5|-|-|TRBV5-1
CASSLVGLETQYF
TGCGCCAGCAGCTTGGTCGGGCTTGAGACCCAGTACTTC
>TRBJ1-1|few|TRBD1|TRBV29-1
CSVGGGPRGVLNTEAFF
TGCAGCGTTGGAGGCGGACCCAGGGGGGTCTTAAACACTGAAGCTTTCTTT
>TRBJ2-6|-|-|TRBV14
CASSVVSSGANVLTF
TGTGCCAGCAGCGTTGTGAGCTCTGGGGCCAACGTCCTGACTTTC
>TRBJ1-1|few|TRBD1|TRBV20-1
CSASPGTATEAFF
TGCAGTGCTAGCCCAGGGACAGCCACTGAAGCTTTCTTT
>TRBJ2-2|-|TRBD2|TRBV11-2
CASSPGGANTGELFF
TGTGCCAGCAGTCCGGGGGGTGCGAACACCGGGGAGCTGTTTTTT
>TRBJ1-2|-|-|TRBV7-2
CASSWEGFRGYTF
TGTGCCAGCAGCTGGGAGGGGTTTCGTGGCTACACCTTC
>TRBJ1-1|few|-|TRBV6-5
CASSYPPLTFF
TGTGCCAGCAGTTACCCCCCCCTAACTTTCTTT
>TRBJ1-1|once|-|TRBV7-9
CASSLGWGHTFF
TGTGCCAGCAGCTTGGGTTGGGGGCATACTTTCTTT
>TRBJ1-2|few|-|TRBV29-1
CSVAQELNYGYTF
TGCAGCGTTGCACAGGAACTTAACTATGGCTACACCTTC
>TRBJ2-6|-|-|TRBV7-9
CASSSQQPGTNVLTF
TGTGCCAGCAGCTCACAGCAGCCTGGGACCAACGTCCTGACTTTC
>TRBJ1-1|-|TRBD1|TRBV24-1
CASSVGQGNTEAFF
TGTGCCAGCAGCGTGGGACAGGGGAACACTGAAGCTTTCTTT
>TRBJ2-5|few|TRBD2|TRBV2
CASSESSGGWKTQYF
TGTGCCAGCAGTGAAAGTAGCGGGGGGTGGAAGACCCAGTACTTC
>TRBJ2-1|-|TRBD1|TRBV20-1
CSAFLTGDNEQFF
TGCAGTGCTTTCCTGACAGGGGACAATGAGCAGTTCTTC
>TRBJ1-1|-|TRBD1|TRBV20-1
CSARATGVNTEAFF
TGCAGTGCTAGAGCGACAGGGGTAAACACTGAAGCTTTCTTT
>TRBJ1-5|-|-|TRBV18
CASSREQAPNQPQHF
TGTGCCAGCTCGAGAGAACAGGCCCCCAATCAGCCCCAGCATTTT
>TRBJ2-2|-|-|TRBV28
CASSTLNTGELFF
TGTGCCAGCAGCACCTTGAACACCGGGGAGCTGTTTTTT
>TRBJ1-5|-|-|TRBV16
CASPPRPDHRVNQPQHF
TGTGCCAGCCCACCCAGACCCGATCACAGGGTCAATCAGCCCCAGCATTTT
>TRBJ2-7|many|TRBD1|TRBV15
CATSRAGGVYEQYF
TGTGCCACCAGCAGAGCAGGGGGCGTATACGAGCAGTACTTC
>TRBJ2-6|many|-|TRBV29-1
CSVGDGSGANVLTF
TGCAGCGTTGGGGATGGCTCTGGGGCCAACGTCCTGACTTTC
>TRBJ2-7|-|TRBD2|TRBV2
CASSESSGRNEQYF
TGTGCCAGCAGTGAGTCTAGCGGGAGAAACGAGCAGTACTTC
>TRBJ2-7|-|-|TRBV20-1
CSASAGPIEQYF
TGCAGTGCTAGCGCTGGACCAATCGAGCAGTACTTC
>TRBJ1-2|-|-|TRBV29-1
CSSNNPRLRGYTF
TGCAGCTCAAATAACCCACGACTTCGAGGCTACACCTTC
>TRBJ2-7|-|-|TRBV7-2
CASSFPGQKISYEQYF
TGTGCCAGCAGCTTTCCCGGACAGAAGATTTCCTACGAGCAGTACTTC
>TRBJ1-1|-|TRBD1|TRBV11-2
CASSYETGDTEAFF
TGTGCCAGCAGCTATGAGACAGGGGACACTGAAGCTTTCTTT
>TRBJ1-5|-|TRBD1|TRBV10-2
CASSWTGGNQPQHF
TGCGCCAGCAGCTGGACAGGGGGAAATCAGCCCCAGCATTTT